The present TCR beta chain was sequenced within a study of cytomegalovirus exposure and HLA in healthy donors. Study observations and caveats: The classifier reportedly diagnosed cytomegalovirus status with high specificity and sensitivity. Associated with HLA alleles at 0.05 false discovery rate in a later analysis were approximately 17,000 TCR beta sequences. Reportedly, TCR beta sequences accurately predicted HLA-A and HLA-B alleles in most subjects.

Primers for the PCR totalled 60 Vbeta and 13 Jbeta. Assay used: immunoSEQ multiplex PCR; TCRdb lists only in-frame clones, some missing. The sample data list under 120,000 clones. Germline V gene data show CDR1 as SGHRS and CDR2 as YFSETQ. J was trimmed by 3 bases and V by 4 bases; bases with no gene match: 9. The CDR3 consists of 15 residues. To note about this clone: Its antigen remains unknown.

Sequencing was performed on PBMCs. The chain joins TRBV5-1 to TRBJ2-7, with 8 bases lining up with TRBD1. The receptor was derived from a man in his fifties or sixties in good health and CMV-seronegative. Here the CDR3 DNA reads TGCGCCAGCAGCGCCCGGACAGGGACCCGCTACGAGCAGTACTTC. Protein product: CASSARTGTRYEQYF. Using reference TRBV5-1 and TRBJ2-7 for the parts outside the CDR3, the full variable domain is KAGVTQTPRYLIKTRGQQVTLSCSPISGHRSVSWYQQTPGQGLQFLFEYFSETQRNKGNFPGRFSGRQFSNSRSEMNVSTLELGDSALYLCASSARTGTRYEQYFGPGTRLTVT.